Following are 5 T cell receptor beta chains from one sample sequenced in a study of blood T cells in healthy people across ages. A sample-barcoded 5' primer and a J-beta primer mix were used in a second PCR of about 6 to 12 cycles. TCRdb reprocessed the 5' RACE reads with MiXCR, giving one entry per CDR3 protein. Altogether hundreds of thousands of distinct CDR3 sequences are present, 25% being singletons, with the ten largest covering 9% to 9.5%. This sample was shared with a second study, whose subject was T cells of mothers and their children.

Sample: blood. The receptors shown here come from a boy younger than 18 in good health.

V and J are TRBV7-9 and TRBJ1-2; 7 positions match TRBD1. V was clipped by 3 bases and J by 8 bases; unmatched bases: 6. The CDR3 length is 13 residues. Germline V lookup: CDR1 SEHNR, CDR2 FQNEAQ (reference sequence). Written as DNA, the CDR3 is TGTGCCAGCAGCTTGGAGGGGGCGACCGGCTACACCTTC. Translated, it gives CASSLEGATGYTF.

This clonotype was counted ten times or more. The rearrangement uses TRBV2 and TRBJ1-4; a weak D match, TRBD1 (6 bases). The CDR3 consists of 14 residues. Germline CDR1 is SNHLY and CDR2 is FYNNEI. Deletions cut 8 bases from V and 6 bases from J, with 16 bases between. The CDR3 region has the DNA TGTGCCAGCGGGACTCCCGGGACACATGAAAAACTGTTTTTT. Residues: CASGTPGTHEKLFF.

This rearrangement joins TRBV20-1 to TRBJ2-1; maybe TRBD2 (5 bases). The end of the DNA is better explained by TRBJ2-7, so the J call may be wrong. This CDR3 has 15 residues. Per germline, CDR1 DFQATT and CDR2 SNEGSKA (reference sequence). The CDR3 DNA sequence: TGCAGTGCTAGAGATTCCGGCGGGTACTCCTACGAGCAGTACTTC. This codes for CSARDSGGYSYEQYF.

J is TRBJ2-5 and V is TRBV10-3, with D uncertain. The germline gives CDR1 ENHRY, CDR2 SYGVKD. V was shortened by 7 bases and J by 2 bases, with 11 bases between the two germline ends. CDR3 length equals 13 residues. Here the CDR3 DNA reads TGTGCCATCACCCGGGCCGAGCAAGAGACCCAGTACTTC. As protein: CAITRAEQETQYF.

DNA of the CDR3: TGCGCCAGCAGCCAGCAGCTCGCCGCGGATACGCAGTATTTT. It specifies CASSQQLAADTQYF. This rearrangement joins TRBV5-1 to TRBJ2-3; D is uncertain. The CDR3 covers 14 residues. CDR1 is SGHRS and CDR2 is YFSETQ in the germline V gene. The V end lost 4 bases, the J end lost 6 bases, and 15 bases lay between the germline ends.